These T cell receptor beta chains were read from a single sample in a study of T cells in Graves' hyperthyroidism and ophthalmopathy. TCRdb itself ran the multiplex PCR reads through MiXCR, one entry per CDR3 protein. The top ten hold 5.5% to 7.5% of the sample, which has nearly 600,000 distinct CDR3 sequences, roughly 13% seen once. Sequencing was performed on blood. These receptors originate from a woman in her twenties or thirties with Graves' hyperthyroidism that later progressed to Graves' ophthalmopathy. CDR3s include the opening cysteine and the closing phenylalanine or tryptophan.

v_call	j_call	cdr3_length	cdr3_aa
TRBV29-1	TRBJ1-1	13	CSLRGVYDTEAFF
TRBV6-2/TRBV6-3	TRBJ1-5	18	CASSSPLNNPYSNQPQHF
TRBV27	TRBJ1-4	13	CASSFREDEKLFF
TRBV6-1	TRBJ1-5	13	CAGRGDSNQPQHF
TRBV24-1	TRBJ2-7	14	CATRTGTGSDEQYF
TRBV19	TRBJ1-1	16	CASSNEAGAVNTEAFF
TRBV29-1	TRBJ1-2	12	CSVESGLGGYTF
TRBV7-2	TRBJ2-7	18	CASSLSAVSTGRPYEQYF
TRBV6-1	TRBJ2-5	13	CASTETGSGTQYF
TRBV30	TRBJ1-1	11	CAWYQFAEAFF
TRBV7-4	TRBJ2-3	18	CASSSGPQREVIRDTQYF
TRBV14	TRBJ2-1	17	CASSPRTSGTYYNEQFF
TRBV5-1	TRBJ2-1	17	CASSLFGLADSYNEQFF
TRBV19	TRBJ2-7	13	CASKRDGAYEQYF
TRBV14	TRBJ2-3	13	CASSRAVQDTQYF
TRBV28	TRBJ2-2	13	CASSWDSTGELFF
TRBV5-5	TRBJ2-2	16	CASSLSVPSNTGELFF
TRBV4-1	TRBJ2-1	15	CASSRVIFGPDEQFF
TRBV30	TRBJ1-4	14	CAPLNRSFHEKLFF
TRBV30	TRBJ1-5	13	CAWSGQEGQPQHF
TRBV20-1	TRBJ1-3	13	CSARQGAGNTIYF
TRBV9	TRBJ1-6	15	CASSGDTGNNSPLHF
TRBV9	TRBJ2-7	17	CASSVAGGRGDSYEQYF
TRBV12-5	TRBJ1-5	12	CASGLGPQPQHF
TRBV10-3	TRBJ1-1	12	CAISEGNTEAFF
TRBV6-1	TRBJ1-2	13	CATYGTGGRGYTF
TRBV30	TRBJ2-7	13	CAWSLDRGNEQYF
TRBV19	TRBJ2-2	19	CASSMVIAGGTKNTGELFF
TRBV5-1	TRBJ1-2	14	CASTGDRGRDGYTF
TRBV11-1	TRBJ2-2	19	CASSLRMASGRLVTGELFF
TRBV2	TRBJ1-5	14	CASSEARGPGPQHF
TRBV12-3/TRBV12-4	TRBJ2-1	15	CASSPLGEWVNEQFF
TRBV9	TRBJ2-3	16	CASSSGAGAGTDTQYF
TRBV3-1	TRBJ1-3	16	CASSQDWTGGGNTIYF
TRBV11-2	TRBJ2-3	16	CASSYRSGRATDTQYF
TRBV28	TRBJ1-1	15	CASSLFWTDLTEAFF
TRBV7-3	TRBJ2-5	14	CASSEDRVGYDQYF
TRBV27	TRBJ1-6	15	CASSPAGTVNSPLHF
TRBV12-3/TRBV12-4	TRBJ2-7	16	CASSLLSQRGVYEQYF
TRBV7-3	TRBJ1-1	17	CASSQSRDRTLGTEAFF
TRBV24-1	TRBJ1-1	13	CATSNLGNTEAFF
TRBV19	TRBJ1-1	13	CASSLNRDREAFF
TRBV19	TRBJ2-7	14	CASTTTGGSGEQYF
TRBV12-5	TRBJ2-7	14	CASGPRDRYYEQYF
TRBV19	TRBJ1-5	16	CASSIRPPPTYQPQHF
TRBV6-1	TRBJ2-6	17	CASSLRPGAGGANVLTF
TRBV19	TRBJ2-2	14	CASSIDRWSGELFF
TRBV4-2	TRBJ2-6	17	CASSQEPSGNGANVLTF
TRBV28	TRBJ2-1	14	CASRPSADYNEQFF
TRBV7-2	TRBJ2-2	18	CASSLEGGQGVYTGELFF
TRBV24-1	TRBJ1-5	16	CATSGGDSKSYQPQHF
TRBV3-1	TRBJ1-5	14	CASSPGQGFQPQHF
TRBV7-2	TRBJ2-7	16	CASSLAGQGALYEQYF
TRBV3-1	TRBJ2-1	13	CASSQHLDNEQFF
TRBV6-2/TRBV6-3	TRBJ2-7	14	CASSYADRVYEQYF